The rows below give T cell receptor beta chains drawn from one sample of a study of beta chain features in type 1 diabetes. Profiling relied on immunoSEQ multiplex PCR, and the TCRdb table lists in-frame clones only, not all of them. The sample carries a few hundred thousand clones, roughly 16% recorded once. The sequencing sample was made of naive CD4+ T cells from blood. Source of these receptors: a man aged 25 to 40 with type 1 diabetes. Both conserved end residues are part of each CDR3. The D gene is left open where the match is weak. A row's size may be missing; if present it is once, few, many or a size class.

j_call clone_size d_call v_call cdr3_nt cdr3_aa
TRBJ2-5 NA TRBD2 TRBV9 TGTGCCAGCAGCGTAGGACCCCCCTTAGCGGGAAAAGAGACCCAGTACTTC CASSVGPPLAGKETQYF
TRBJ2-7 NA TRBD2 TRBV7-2 TGTGCCAGCAGCTCCCGGACTAGCGGGAGGACCTACGAGCAGTACTTC CASSSRTSGRTYEQYF
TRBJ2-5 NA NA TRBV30 TGTGCCTGGACGTACCAAGAGACCCAGTACTTC CAWTYQETQYF
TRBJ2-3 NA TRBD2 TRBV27 TGTGCCAGCACTCCTAGACTAGCCTCTAGCACAGATACGCAGTATTTT CASTPRLASSTDTQYF
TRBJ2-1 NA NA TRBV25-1 TGTGCCAGCAGCTTGGGGCCGGGAGAGGCGTTCTTC CASSLGPGEAFF
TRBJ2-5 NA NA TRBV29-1 TGCAGCGTTGAAGCTGCAGGGGTAGAGACCCAGTACTTC CSVEAAGVETQYF
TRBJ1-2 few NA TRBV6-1 TGTGCCAGCAGCCCCCTCCGCCAGGGCGATGGCTACACCTTC CASSPLRQGDGYTF
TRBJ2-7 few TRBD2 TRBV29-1 TGCAGCGTTGAAGATCGGGCGGGAGGGCCTCAGGAGCAGTACTTC CSVEDRAGGPQEQYF
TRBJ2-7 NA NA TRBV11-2 TGTGCCAGCAGTTCCCTTGCCGAGCAGTACTTC CASSSLAEQYF
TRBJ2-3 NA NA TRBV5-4 TGTGCCAGCAGCTTGGTTGTTGGAGTAGGAACTACGCAGTATTTT CASSLVVGVGTTQYF
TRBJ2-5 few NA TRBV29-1 TGCAGCGTTGGAGGGGATACGGAGACCCAGTACTTC CSVGGDTETQYF
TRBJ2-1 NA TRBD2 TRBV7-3 TGTGCCAGCAGCCGGACTAGCGGGAGTGGGCAGTTCTTC CASSRTSGSGQFF
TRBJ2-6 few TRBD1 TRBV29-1 TGCAGCGTCCTTGACCCCGGGACAGGGCCGTCTGGGGCCAACGTCCTGACTTTC CSVLDPGTGPSGANVLTF
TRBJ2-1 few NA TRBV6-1 TGTGCCAGCAGCCTCAATGAGCAGTTCTTC CASSLNEQFF
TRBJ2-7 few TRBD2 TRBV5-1 TGCGCCAGCAGCTTGCGGCTAGCGGGCAGCTACGAGCAGTACTTC CASSLRLAGSYEQYF
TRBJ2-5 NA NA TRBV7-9 TGTGCCAGCAGCTCGAGCGGACAGAAAGAGACCCAGTACTTC CASSSSGQKETQYF
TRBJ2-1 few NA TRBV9 TGTGCCAGCAGCGCCTCCCACGTATACAATGAGCAGTTCTTC CASSASHVYNEQFF
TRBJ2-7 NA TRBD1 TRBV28 TGTGCCAGCAGTCTGTCCGGGACAGTTGCCTACGAGCAGTACTTC CASSLSGTVAYEQYF
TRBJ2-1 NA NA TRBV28 TGTGCCAGCCTAAGGGGATCCTACAATGAGCAGTTCTTC CASLRGSYNEQFF
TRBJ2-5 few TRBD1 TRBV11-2 TGTGCCAGCAGAGGACAGGGCCGGGAGACCCAGTACTTC CASRGQGRETQYF
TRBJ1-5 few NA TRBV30 TGTGCCTGGGGGCTGCCGGGTCAGCCCCAGCATTTT CAWGLPGQPQHF
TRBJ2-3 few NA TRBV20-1 TGCAGTGCCCGGCCTAGAGATACGCAGTATTTT CSARPRDTQYF
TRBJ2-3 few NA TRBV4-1 TGCGCCAGCAGCCAAAAGGAACTGAACAGATGGTCAGATACGCAGTATTTT CASSQKELNRWSDTQYF
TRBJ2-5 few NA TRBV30 TGTGCCTGGAGAGGGACGGTCGGGGCAGAGACCCAGTACTTC CAWRGTVGAETQYF
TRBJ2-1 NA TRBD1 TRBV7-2 TGTGCCAGCAGCTCACCTGTGGGCAGGGGGTCTGAGCAGTTCTTC CASSSPVGRGSEQFF
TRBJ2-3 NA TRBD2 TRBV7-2 TGTGCCAGGCCTCTGGGGACTAGCGCCACAGATACGCAGTATTTT CARPLGTSATDTQYF
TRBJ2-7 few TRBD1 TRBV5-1 TGCGCCAGCAGCCCCCGGGACAGTCACTACGAGCAGTACTTC CASSPRDSHYEQYF
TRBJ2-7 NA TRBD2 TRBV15 TGTGCCACCAGCAGAGTACAGACTAGCGGGAGCTCCTACGAGCAGTACTTC CATSRVQTSGSSYEQYF
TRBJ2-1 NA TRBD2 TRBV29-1 TGCAGCGTCGCAGGGGTTCTCCGGACTAGCGGGGTTGATGAGCAGTTCTTC CSVAGVLRTSGVDEQFF
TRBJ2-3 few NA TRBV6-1 TGTGCCAGCCACTCCGGAGTCCTAAGAGCAGATACGCAGTATTTT CASHSGVLRADTQYF